This T cell receptor (beta chain) is from a study of spatial heterogeneity in lung cancer. Every individual TCR cDNA molecule carried its own unique molecular identifier, which allowed correction of PCR and sequencing errors. Using its own MiXCR run on the 5' RACE reads, TCRdb lists one record per CDR3 protein. In the table there are about 92,000 distinct CDR3 sequences, about an eighth of which are singletons. This CDR3 is built from 12 residues. Germline-derived CDR1 and CDR2 are SQVTM and ANQGSEA. The V end lost 7 bases, the J end lost 0 bases, and 10 bases lay between the germline ends. The time point here: sample taken at primary tumor resection.

The chain carries TRBV29-1 and TRBJ2-7; D might be TRBD1 (5 bases). This receptor was identified in a male donor with early-stage non-small cell lung cancer. The sample consisted of PBMCs, taken at surgery. The CDR3 nucleotides read TGCAGCGCACAGGAGAGCTCCTACGAGCAGTACTTC. This encodes CSAQESSYEQYF.